This T cell receptor beta chain came from a study of T cells in tuberculosis. On this clone: Its antigen is not known.

TCRdb's copy holds only in-frame clones and misses some; the assay was immunoSEQ multiplex PCR. Among approximately 30,000 clones listed, 90% to 95% were seen once. Study-level points and caveats: Active tuberculosis patients had shorter CDR3-alpha; the beta difference was nonsignificant.

The sample comprised PBMCs. The sequence derives from a donor between 5 and 29 years old with latent tuberculosis or without tuberculosis infection.

CDR3 region: CASSYGQGLYEQYF. The CDR3 region has the DNA TGTGCCAGCAGTTACGGGCAGGGTCTCTACGAGCAGTACTTC. The rearrangement joins TRBV6-5 to TRBJ2-7; D might be TRBD1 (5 bases). Trimming cost V 2 bases and J 3 bases, with 11 bases left between them. The germline V gene has CDR1 MNHEY and CDR2 SVGAGI. The CDR3 runs to 14 residues.